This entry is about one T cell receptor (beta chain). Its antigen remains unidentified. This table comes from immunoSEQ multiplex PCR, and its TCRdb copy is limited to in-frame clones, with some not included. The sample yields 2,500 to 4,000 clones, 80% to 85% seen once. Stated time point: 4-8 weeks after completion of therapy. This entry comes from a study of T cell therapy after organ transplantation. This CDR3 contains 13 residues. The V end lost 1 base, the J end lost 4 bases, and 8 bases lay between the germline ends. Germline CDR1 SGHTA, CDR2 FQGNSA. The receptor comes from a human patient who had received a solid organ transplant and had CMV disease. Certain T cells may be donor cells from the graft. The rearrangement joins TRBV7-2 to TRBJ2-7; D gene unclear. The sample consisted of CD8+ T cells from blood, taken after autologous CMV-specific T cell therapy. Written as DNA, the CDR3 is TGTGCCAGCAGCTTAGGATCTCTATACGAGCAGTACTTC. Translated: CASSLGSLYEQYF.